Below, 5 T cell receptor delta chains from the same sample are listed, as sequenced in a study of gamma-delta T cells after stem cell transplantation. TCRdb repeated clone calling on the RT-PCR reads with CATT. The sample includes some 1,500 delta-chain clones, about a fifth of them seen just once. Input material: gamma-delta T cells. These receptors originate from a human donor. It is not recorded whose cells these are; they may come from a transplant donor.

This clone showed up just a few times. Since a much larger clone is just one base distant, this may be a read error. The V gene is TRAV29/DV5, the J gene TRDJ1, with 8 bases matching TRDD3. There are 18 residues in the CDR3. CDR1 is NSMFDY, CDR2 ISSIKDK, per germline. DNA for the CDR3: TGTGCAGCAAACTTGGGGTTGGGGGATCTTCCCGACACCGATAAACCCATCTTT. This sequence encodes CAANLGLGDLPDTDKPIF.

With respect to this clone: A much bigger clone sits one base away, suggesting this may be a read error. V usage is TRDV2 and J usage is TRDJ1, with 10 bases identical to TRDD3. This CDR3 region has 15 residues. V shed 2 bases, J shed 3 bases, and the junction held 5 bases outside the gene matches. Germline assignment: CDR1 GEAIGNYY and CDR2 EKD. CDR3 protein: CACDILGDSSDKLIF. The CDR3 nucleotides are TGTGCCTGTGACATACTGGGGGATTCCTCCGATAAACTCATCTTT.

As concerns this clone: Other nucleotide sequences in the sample specify the same CDR3. This chain joins TRDV2 and TRDJ3; TRDD3 matches at 12 bases. Germline CDR1 GEAIGNYY, CDR2 EKD. The CDR3 sequence is 22 residues long. V lost 0 bases to trimming and J lost 0 bases; unmatched junction nucleotides: 11. The CDR3 loop reads CACDTPNTGGYQSSWDTRQMFF. CDR3 nucleotide sequence: TGTGCCTGTGACACCCCCAATACTGGGGGATACCAAAGCTCCTGGGACACCCGACAGATGTTTTTC.

A few counts support this clone. A read error may produce the germline difference seen at one junction end. The identical CDR3 is also encoded by other nucleotide sequences in the sample. The chain uses TRDV2 and TRDJ1; 9 bases align to TRDD3. The germline V gene encodes CDR1 GEAIGNYY and CDR2 EKD. CDR3 size: 17 residues. CDR3 residues: CACDSVLGSTGGEKLIF. For the CDR3, the DNA is TGTGCCTGTGACTCGGTCCTAGGATCTACTGGGGGAGAGAAACTCATCTTC.

This clone turned up a few times. A far larger clone differs by one base, so this is likely a read error. The sample contains more than one DNA sequence encoding this CDR3. The chain employs TRDV2 and TRDJ1, with D unclear. This CDR3 has 16 amino acids. The germline V gene encodes CDR1 GEAIGNYY and CDR2 EKD. Trimming left V 3 bases short and J 5 bases short, with 21 bases between. For the CDR3, the DNA is TGTGCCTGTGACCCCATTGAGGGGTGGCTTGGAGATAAACTCATCTTT. Its translation is CACDPIEGWLGDKLIF.